The rows below give T cell receptor beta chains drawn from one sample of a study of molecular identifiers for immune sequencing clone quantification. In TCRdb, the PCR reads were re-called with MiXCR into one record per CDR3 protein. The sample yields 600,000 to 650,000 distinct CDR3 sequences, 20% seen once. The sequenced sample was naive CD8+ T cells from blood, with Jurkat cell RNA spiked in. These receptors all stem from a human donor in good health. Some libraries in this study had Jurkat cell RNA spiked in. CDR3s include the opening cysteine and the closing phenylalanine or tryptophan.

j_call v_call cdr3_aa
TRBJ2-5 TRBV9 CASSAWTGETQYF
TRBJ1-4 TRBV12-3/TRBV12-4 CASRPQGLVEKLFF
TRBJ2-5 TRBV12-3/TRBV12-4 CASSPGQGALDQETQYF
TRBJ2-5 TRBV24-1 CATSDSPGTAFQETQYF
TRBJ1-1 TRBV19 CATGQGPEAFF
TRBJ2-7 TRBV19 CAGSIVAGRYEQYF
TRBJ2-7 TRBV20-1 CSASIPSTLYEQYF
TRBJ2-1 TRBV19 CASSILAGSSYNEQFF
TRBJ1-3 TRBV13 CASSEQGPSGNTIYF
TRBJ1-4 TRBV27 CASSLSGTGMVEDEKLFF
TRBJ2-7 TRBV7-9 CASGRDSQSSYEQYF
TRBJ1-4 TRBV20-1 CSATDRFNEKLFF
TRBJ1-2 TRBV9 CASSSYGYTF
TRBJ2-3 TRBV2 CASSEGDGVLDTQYF
TRBJ1-3 TRBV4-1 CASSQTDLGNTIYF
TRBJ1-1 TRBV12-3/TRBV12-4 CASSSGSHVEAFF
TRBJ2-5 TRBV7-9 CASSISQGVGETQYF
TRBJ1-4 TRBV27 CASSWAGGYNEKLFF
TRBJ2-1 TRBV9 CASSVVGQGSNEQFF
TRBJ2-7 TRBV7-2 CASSASLYEQYF
TRBJ2-3 TRBV6-2/TRBV6-3 CASRSFSGGAGPDTQYF
TRBJ2-1 TRBV20-1 CSALGTSGSLNEQFF
TRBJ1-1 TRBV19 CASSYKGSTEAFF
TRBJ2-3 TRBV5-1 CASSQGLAGVDTQYF
TRBJ2-5 TRBV7-9 CASSRRTGREAQYF